These 6 T cell receptor beta chains were all obtained from the same sample, sequenced in a study of shared clonotypes between healthy human individuals. The assay was immunoSEQ multiplex PCR, and TCRdb's table has in-frame clones only and misses some. The data show more than 2 million clones, around 95% seen once. The sequencing sample was made of naive CD4+ T cells sorted from blood. As for subset: CD45RA+ positively selected. These receptors all come from a man younger than 30 in good health.

This clone has only one observation. The V call is TRBV5-1, the J call TRBJ1-1; 7 nucleotides align to TRBD1. The germline V gene encodes CDR1 SGHRS and CDR2 YFSETQ. The J segment lost 2 bases and the V segment lost 3 bases, leaving 16 bases of the junction unmatched. The CDR3 totals 18 residues. CDR3 protein: CASSYFSVRGGGNTEAFF. CDR3 coding DNA: TGCGCCAGCAGCTACTTCTCCGTTAGAGGGGGCGGAAACACTGAAGCTTTCTTT.

The chain links TRBV29-1 to TRBJ1-6; 7 bases are a match to TRBD1. This CDR3 contains 15 residues. The germline CDR1 and CDR2 sequences are SQVTM and ANQGSEA. Trimming removed 6 bases from V and 10 bases from J; junction bases left unmatched: 15. The CDR3 region is CSVQLIDRVRSPLHF. The CDR3 region has the DNA TGCAGCGTGCAGTTAATAGACAGGGTGCGGTCACCCCTCCACTTT.

The rearrangement links TRBV5-8 to TRBJ2-2; D might be TRBD1 (5 bases). V was cut by 0 bases and J by 3 bases, with 6 bases left in between. CDR1 is SGHTS and CDR2 is YDEGEE in the germline V gene. CDR3 length equals 14 residues. For the CDR3, the DNA is TGTGCCAGCAGCTTGGTCAGGGACACCGGGGAGCTGTTTTTT. Amino acids: CASSLVRDTGELFF. Filled out from reference TRBV5-8 and TRBJ2-2, the complete variable domain reads EAGVTQSPTHLIKTRGQQATLRCSPISGHTSVYWYQQALGLGLQFLLWYDEGEERNRGNFPPRFSGRQFPNYSSELNVNALELEDSALYLCASSLVRDTGELFFGEGSRLTVL.

The CDR3 is CASSSLDYYQITDTQYF. The CDR3 DNA is TGTGCCAGCAGCTCCCTGGACTACTACCAAATCACAGATACGCAGTATTTT. This rearrangement joins TRBV5-4 to TRBJ2-3, with D possibly TRBD2 on 6 matching bases. This CDR3 spans 17 amino acids. V was trimmed by 3 bases and J by 2 bases, leaving 19 bases between them. Germline CDR1 and CDR2: SGHNT and YYREEE (reference sequence).

CDR3 in amino acids: CASSQAGLAGGVEQFF. CDR3 in DNA: TGCGCCAGCAGCCAAGCTGGACTAGCGGGAGGGGTTGAGCAGTTCTTC. The gene calls are TRBV4-3 and TRBJ2-1; TRBD2 matches at 15 bases. Germline-derived CDR1 and CDR2 are LGHNA and YSLEER. The CDR3 runs 16 residues. The trim removed 1 base at V and 9 bases at J, leaving 4 bases unmatched.

This chain links TRBV29-1 with TRBJ2-2; maybe TRBD1 (6 bases). The CDR3 consists of 14 residues. Germline CDR1 and CDR2: SQVTM and ANQGSEA. Trimming shortened V by 2 bases and J by 6 bases, and 13 bases separated the two germline ends. CDR3: CSVERNRAAGELFF. CDR3 nucleotide sequence: TGCAGCGTTGAAAGGAACAGGGCGGCCGGGGAGCTGTTTTTT.